These 4 T cell receptor beta chains originate from one sample sequenced in a study of tissue T cells after allogeneic stem cell transplantation. As to time point: mouse harvest day 7 after allogeneic transplant. Mouse grafts combined 10^7 T-cell-depleted bone marrow cells with 10^6 splenic CD5+ T cells. TCRdb's table, derived via immunoSEQ multiplex PCR, lists solely in-frame clones and lacks some. The sample consists of fewer than 5,000 clones, approximately 50% of them appearing once. The sequenced sample consisted of gut tissue. The receptors were gathered from a female BALB/c mouse given C57BL/6 T cells with graft-versus-host disease after an allogeneic hematopoietic cell transplant.

This clone ranks as large. The gene names given are mouse names. The read stops 1 residue short of the end of the CDR3; the missing end is completed from the germline J gene. This rearrangement joins TRBV13-1 to TRBJ2-7, with TRBD2 identical over 8 bases. Germline CDR1 and CDR2: NSHNY and SYGAGN. This CDR3 has 14 residues. V was pared by 3 bases and J by 4 bases, with 6 bases of the junction left unmatched. The CDR3 sequence is CASSGGTGPYEQYF. CDR3 DNA (partial): TGTGCCAGCAGTGGCGGGACTGGTCCTTATGAACAGTAC.

About this clone: Here the gene names and germline are mouse. The CDR3 end falls 1 residue outside the read, so it is completed with the germline J gene. The chain joins TRBV23 to TRBJ1-3. Germline V gives CDR1 KGHTA, CDR2 FQNQQP. The CDR3 loop spans 16 amino acids. The sequenced part of the CDR3 DNA is TGCTCCAGCAGTCAATCGGGCACCCATTCTGGAAATACGCTCTAT. Its translation is CSSSQSGTHSGNTLY. The whole CDR3 protein is CSSSQSGTHSGNTLYF.

For this clone: Gene names follow the mouse nomenclature. Sequencing ends 1 residue short of the CDR3 end; the germline J gene provides the rest. The chain has TRBV26 and TRBJ1-2; 8 bases match TRBD1. This CDR3 comprises 14 residues. Germline V gene data show CDR1 as KGHPV and CDR2 as FQNQEV (reference sequence). The ends lost 2 bases at V and 3 bases at J; junction bases unmatched: 2. The CDR3 bases that were read are TGTGCCAGCAGTCTGACAGGGGGGGACTCCGACTACACC. Its translation is CASSLTGGDSDYT. In full, the CDR3 is CASSLTGGDSDYTF.

Details on this clone: Mouse gene names apply. Read sequence stops 1 residue before the CDR3 end, and the germline J gene provides the missing end. The chain has TRBV31 and TRBJ2-1, with 9 bases lining up with TRBD1. The CDR3 sequence is 14 residues long. CDR1 and CDR2 from the germline V gene are GKSSPN and SITVG. The V segment lost 5 bases and the J segment 1 base; nucleotides outside the gene matches: 3. The sequenced CDR3 bases are TGTGCCTGGGGACAGGGGAGAAACTATGCTGAGCAGTTC. This gives the protein CAWGQGRNYAEQF. The complete CDR3 protein is CAWGQGRNYAEQFF.